This is a list of T cell receptor beta chains from one sample in a study of Graves' ophthalmopathy and Graves' hyperthyroidism. TCRdb passed the multiplex PCR reads through MiXCR, listing each CDR3 protein once. This table has fewer than 400,000 distinct CDR3 sequences, about 18% appearing once. The specimen was peripheral blood. The source is a woman between 18 and 29 years old with Graves' ophthalmopathy. CDR3s include the opening cysteine and the closing phenylalanine or tryptophan.

TRBJ2-7	TRBV6-5	CASSYLGTGRHEQYF
TRBJ1-1	TRBV19	CATRDGGMGRKAFF
TRBJ2-7	TRBV20-1	CSASPPAYEQYF
TRBJ1-1	TRBV29-1	CSRTPGQGSKNTEAFF
TRBJ1-1	TRBV5-1	CASQPERPGRAEAFF
TRBJ2-2	TRBV5-1	CATGTSGNTGELFF
TRBJ2-2	TRBV27	CASKPYRLAGLGDTGELFF
TRBJ2-2	TRBV18	CASSQIPTGSTGELFF
TRBJ2-5	TRBV7-2	CASSLDWYQETQYF
TRBJ1-2	TRBV6-5	CASSYTDRGSNGYTF
TRBJ2-2	TRBV29-1	CSVGGTTITGELFF
TRBJ1-5	TRBV28	CASTSPGTGIYQPQHF
TRBJ2-5	TRBV30	CAWSKASRETQYF
TRBJ1-1	TRBV11-2	CASSLGDSSEAFF
TRBJ1-5	TRBV12-3/TRBV12-4	CASRAGTGESNQPQHF
TRBJ2-4	TRBV28	CASSPIRDRILAKNIQYF
TRBJ2-7	TRBV10-3	CAISEGGGSGLSTYEQYF
TRBJ1-1	TRBV12-3/TRBV12-4	CASSSYRDSWMNTEAFF
TRBJ2-5	TRBV24-1	CATSEIPGQGGRETQYF
TRBJ2-7	TRBV28	CASSRIHRVRSYEQYF
TRBJ1-5	TRBV28	CASSSRTGKSNQPQHF
TRBJ2-1	TRBV7-3	CASSFSSGGADEQFF
TRBJ2-6	TRBV7-2	CASSLPASGANVLTF
TRBJ2-5	TRBV7-2	CASSQAGFVETQYF
TRBJ2-7	TRBV5-1	CASSPEGAGEQYF
TRBJ1-2	TRBV6-1	CASSETYGGGTYGYTF
TRBJ1-1	TRBV15	CATSQREAGRNTEAFF
TRBJ1-5	TRBV30	CAWGKWGTGHQPQHF
TRBJ2-7	TRBV7-8	CASSWSGSSEQYF
TRBJ1-6	TRBV6-1	CASNLGTGDNSPLHF
TRBJ2-7	TRBV5-6	CASTTTSGASYEQYF
TRBJ2-5	TRBV2	CASRVTSGRLWGGKETQYF
TRBJ2-7	TRBV30	CAWSPMAGGRQYF
TRBJ2-5	TRBV27	CASSFFGTGNQETQYF
TRBJ1-5	TRBV6-1	CASSLPGQFQPQHF
TRBJ2-2	TRBV15	CATSGRTSHGELFF
TRBJ1-1	TRBV28	CASMYWVEDTEAFF
TRBJ1-2	TRBV19	CATCPVGTGRGWLYGYTF
TRBJ2-5	TRBV5-5	CASSPYRPQETQYF
TRBJ2-7	TRBV15	CATSSGGREGSYEQYF
TRBJ1-1	TRBV6-1	CASSDRYLGDTEAFF
TRBJ1-1	TRBV24-1	CATSGVGYTEAFF
TRBJ2-6	TRBV24-1	CATSEGRTSGTRSGANVLTF
TRBJ1-1	TRBV6-1	CASRGYSNTEAFF
TRBJ2-7	TRBV4-1	CASSQEVEAGLTYEQYF
TRBJ1-1	TRBV18	CASSPAASTEAFF
TRBJ2-7	TRBV6-2/TRBV6-3	CASSYGHPYEQYF
TRBJ2-7	TRBV7-2	CASSSRMGDSYEQYF
TRBJ2-7	TRBV7-8	CASSPIQGSYEQYF